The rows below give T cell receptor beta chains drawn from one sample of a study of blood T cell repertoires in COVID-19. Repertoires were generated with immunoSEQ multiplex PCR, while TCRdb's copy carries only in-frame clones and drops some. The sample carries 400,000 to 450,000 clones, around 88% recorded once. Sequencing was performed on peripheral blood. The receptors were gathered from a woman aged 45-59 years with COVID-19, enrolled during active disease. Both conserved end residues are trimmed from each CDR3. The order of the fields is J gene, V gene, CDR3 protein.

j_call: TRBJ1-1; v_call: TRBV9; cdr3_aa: ASSDNDRGALNTEAF
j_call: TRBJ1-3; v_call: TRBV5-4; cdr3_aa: ASSVGGGGNTIY
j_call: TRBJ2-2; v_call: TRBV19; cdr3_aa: ASSIGGGTGELF
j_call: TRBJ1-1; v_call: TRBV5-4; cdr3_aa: ASSQARVGGSSEAF
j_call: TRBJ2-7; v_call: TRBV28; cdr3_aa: ASSERGARGDEQY
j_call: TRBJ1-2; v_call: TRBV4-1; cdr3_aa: ASSQESGQGARRGYT
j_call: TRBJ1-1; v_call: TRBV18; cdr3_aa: ASSHSLQGDTEAF
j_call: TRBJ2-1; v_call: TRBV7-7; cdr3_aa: ASSLEGDNEQF
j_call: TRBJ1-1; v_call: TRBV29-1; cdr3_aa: SVVVQIEAF
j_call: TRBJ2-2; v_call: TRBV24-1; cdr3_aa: ATSDFQQGAGELF
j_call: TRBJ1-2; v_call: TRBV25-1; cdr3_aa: ASQAPGGNYGYT
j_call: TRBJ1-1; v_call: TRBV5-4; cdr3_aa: ATRDRGRAEAF
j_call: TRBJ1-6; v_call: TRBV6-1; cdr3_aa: ASSEEEKSSPLH
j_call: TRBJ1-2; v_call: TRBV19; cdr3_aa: ATSDRGLNYGYT
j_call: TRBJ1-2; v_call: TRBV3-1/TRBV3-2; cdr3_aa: ASSQAFGYT
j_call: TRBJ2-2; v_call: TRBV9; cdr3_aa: ASSDGAGELF
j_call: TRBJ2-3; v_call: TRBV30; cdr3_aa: AWRQLGTSLVDTQY
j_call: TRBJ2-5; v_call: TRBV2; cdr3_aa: ASSPNLAGDQETQY
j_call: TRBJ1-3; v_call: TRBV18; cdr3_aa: ASSPTVYRNTIY
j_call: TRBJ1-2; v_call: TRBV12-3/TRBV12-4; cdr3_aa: ASSVNGIYGYT
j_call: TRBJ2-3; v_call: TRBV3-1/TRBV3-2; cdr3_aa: ASSLYSGVATDTQY
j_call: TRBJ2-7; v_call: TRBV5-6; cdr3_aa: ASSSYRYEQY
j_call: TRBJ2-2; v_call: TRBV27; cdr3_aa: ASSFGAGGELF
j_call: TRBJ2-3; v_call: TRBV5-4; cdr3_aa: ASSLVGRSTDTQY
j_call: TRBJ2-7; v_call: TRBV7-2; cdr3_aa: ASSQPNYRITYEQY
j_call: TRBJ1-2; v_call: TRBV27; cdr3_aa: ASSRGQGDGYT
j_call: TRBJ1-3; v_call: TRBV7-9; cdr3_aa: ASQAASGNTIY
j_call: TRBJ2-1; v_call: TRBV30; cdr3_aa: AWSLGLAGDQF
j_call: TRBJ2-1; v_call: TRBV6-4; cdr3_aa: ASSDSGTGGHEQF
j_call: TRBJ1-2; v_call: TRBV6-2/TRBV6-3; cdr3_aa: ASSGLGTGSRNYGYT
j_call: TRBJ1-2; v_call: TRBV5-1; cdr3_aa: ASSLEGQGNTGYT
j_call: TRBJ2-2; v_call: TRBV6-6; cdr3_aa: ASSPGQGGGELF
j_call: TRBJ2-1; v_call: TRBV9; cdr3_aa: ASTVGGTGHNEQF
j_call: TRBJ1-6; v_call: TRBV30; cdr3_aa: AWSVWPRGGSPLH
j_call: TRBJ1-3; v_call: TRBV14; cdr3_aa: ASSQDPGFSGNTIY
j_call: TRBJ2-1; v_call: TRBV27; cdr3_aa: ASRRGSRSHNEQF
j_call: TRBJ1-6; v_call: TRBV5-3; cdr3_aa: ARSLKCGGVVLSYNSPLH
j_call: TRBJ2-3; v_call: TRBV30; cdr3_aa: AWSVGGGRSPY
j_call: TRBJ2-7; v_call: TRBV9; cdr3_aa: ASSPGQGYYEQY
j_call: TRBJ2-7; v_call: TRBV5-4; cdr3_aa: ASSLLGGARNEQY
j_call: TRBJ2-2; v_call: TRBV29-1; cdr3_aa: SVNEDSTNTGELF